These 9 T cell receptor beta chains originate from one sample sequenced in a study of T cell changes during pregnancy in multiple sclerosis. Assay: immunoSEQ multiplex PCR; the TCRdb copy retains only in-frame clones and omits some. The table lists about 64,000 clones, over 95% of them singletons. The sequences come from CD8+ T cells from peripheral blood mononuclear cells, collected after pregnancy. The receptor set was obtained from a female donor with multiple sclerosis, enrolled in a pregnancy study.

The rearrangement joins TRBV10-3 to TRBJ2-1; 8 nucleotides match TRBD1. CDR3 length equals 12 residues. Trimming at V came to 7 bases and at J to 8 bases, leaving 4 bases not matched to a gene. Per the germline V gene, CDR1 is ENHRY and CDR2 is SYGVKD. The CDR3 reads CAITAGGYEQFF. The CDR3 nucleotides are TGTGCCATCACGGCAGGGGGCTATGAGCAGTTCTTC.

This sequence joins TRBV2 and TRBJ2-2, with 7 bases aligning to TRBD1. Trimming removed 6 bases from V and 1 base from J; junction bases left unmatched: 2. There are 14 residues in the CDR3. The germline CDR1 and CDR2 sequences are SNHLY and FYNNEI. This CDR3 is CASSRTGNTGELFF. In nucleotides, the CDR3 is TGTGCCAGCAGCAGGACAGGGAACACCGGGGAGCTGTTTTTT.

In regard to this clone: Other DNA sequences in the sample encode the same CDR3. The chain links TRBV19 to TRBJ2-7; D gene uncertain. Per the germline V gene, CDR1 is LNHDA and CDR2 is SQIVND (reference sequence). Trimming removed 1 base at V and 4 bases at J, with 8 bases between. The CDR3 runs to 13 residues. The DNA for the CDR3 is TGTGCCAGTAGTATAGGACTTCTTTACGAGCAGTACTTC. Translating gives CASSIGLLYEQYF.

V is TRBV9 and J is TRBJ2-1; possibly TRBD2 for D (6 bases). The CDR3 covers 16 residues. V dropped 4 bases and J dropped 5 bases, with 19 bases sitting between them. Germline CDR1 reads SGDLS; CDR2 reads YYNGEE. CDR3 protein: CASSHPLTRIHNEQFF. The DNA for the CDR3 is TGTGCCAGCAGCCACCCCCTGACTAGGATACACAATGAGCAGTTCTTC.

The gene calls are TRBV19 and TRBJ2-1; D is perhaps TRBD1 (6 bases). The germline V gene has CDR1 LNHDA and CDR2 SQIVND (reference sequence). Between the trimmed V and J ends, which lost 7 bases and 6 bases, there was a span of 13 bases. The CDR3 runs to 13 residues. The CDR3 sequence: CASNQGQINEQFF. The CDR3, as DNA: TGTGCCAGTAATCAGGGGCAGATCAATGAGCAGTTCTTC.

J is TRBJ2-1 and V is TRBV5-3; tentative D call: TRBD1 (5 bases). TRBV5-3 has ORF status, its function being uncertain. The CDR3 loop spans 15 amino acids. V was shortened by 0 bases and J by 9 bases, with 16 bases between the two germline ends. CDR3 coding DNA: TGTGCCAGAAGCTTGGGCAGGGTATGTGATAGTGAGCAGTTCTTC. Translating gives CARSLGRVCDSEQFF.

The J gene is TRBJ2-1, the V gene TRBV6-6; TRBD1 is a possible D gene (6 bases). This CDR3 has 13 residues. The V end lost 5 bases, the J end lost 7 bases, and 12 bases lay between the germline ends. Germline CDR1 and CDR2: MNHNY and SVGAGI (reference sequence). CDR3 amino acids: CASSPGVRNEQFF. DNA for the CDR3: TGTGCCAGCAGTCCAGGGGTAAGAAATGAGCAGTTCTTC.

The chain uses TRBV5-4 and TRBJ2-5; D is perhaps TRBD2 (6 bases). Judging by the DNA end, TRBJ2-7 fits better; the J call may be wrong. The CDR3 covers 14 residues. Germline CDR1 SGHNT, CDR2 YYREEE (reference sequence). CDR3 coding DNA: TGTGCCAGCAGCCTTTGGGGACTCTCCTACGAGCAGTACTTC. It is translated as CASSLWGLSYEQYF.

The gene calls are TRBV27 and TRBJ2-5, with D tentatively TRBD2 (6 bases). Trimming cost V 6 bases and J 7 bases, with 9 bases left between them. Germline V CDR1 and CDR2: MNHEY, SMNVEV (reference sequence). This CDR3 has 11 amino acids. CDR3 amino acids: CASSPGGTQYF. In nucleotides, the CDR3 is TGTGCCAGCAGCCCCGGGGGGACCCAGTACTTC.